This T cell receptor (beta chain) came from a study of T-cell memory formation after mild COVID-19. The V gene's germline CDR1 is DFQATT and CDR2 SNEGSKA (reference sequence). The ends were cut back, 0 bases at V and 1 base at J, with 15 bases in the middle. CDR3 length: 17 residues. TCRdb used MiXCR to reprocess the 5' RACE reads, holding one entry per CDR3 protein. The sample has around 110,000 distinct CDR3 sequences; roughly 12% are singletons. Findings and caveats of the study: Some clones that responded were present in memory (sampled pre-infection), which suggests cross-reactive memory joined. Second-wave clones peaking on day 37 lacked confirmed SARS-CoV-2 specificity.

About this clonotype: Its antigen is currently unknown.

The V gene is TRBV20-1, the J gene TRBJ2-2; possibly TRBD2 for D (6 bases). Sample: PBMCs or a T cell subset sorted from them (not recorded which). The sequence derives from an adult woman who had mild COVID-19 (a few samples of this study predate the infection). Cell type and time point are not known. The CDR3 spells CSARDRLEGLNTGELFF. The CDR3 DNA reads TGCAGTGCTAGAGACCGACTAGAGGGCCTGAACACCGGGGAGCTGTTTTTT.